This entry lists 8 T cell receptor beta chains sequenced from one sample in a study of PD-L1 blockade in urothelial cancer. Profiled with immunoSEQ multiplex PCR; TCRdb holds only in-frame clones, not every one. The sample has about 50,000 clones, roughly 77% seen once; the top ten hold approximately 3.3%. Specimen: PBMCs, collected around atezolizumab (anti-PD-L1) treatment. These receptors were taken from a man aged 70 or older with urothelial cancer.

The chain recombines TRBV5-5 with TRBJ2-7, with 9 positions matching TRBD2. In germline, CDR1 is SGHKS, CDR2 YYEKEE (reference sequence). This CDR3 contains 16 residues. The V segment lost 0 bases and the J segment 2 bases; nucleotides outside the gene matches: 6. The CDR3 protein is CASSLVSGSLPYEQYF. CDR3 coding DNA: TGTGCCAGCAGCTTGGTTAGCGGGAGCCTACCCTACGAGCAGTACTTC.

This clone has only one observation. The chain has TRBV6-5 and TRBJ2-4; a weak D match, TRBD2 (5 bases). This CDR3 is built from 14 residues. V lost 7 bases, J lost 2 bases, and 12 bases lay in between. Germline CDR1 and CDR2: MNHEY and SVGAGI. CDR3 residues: CASMVGGSKNIQYF. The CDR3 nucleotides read TGTGCCAGCATGGTCGGAGGATCCAAAAACATTCAGTACTTC.

The CDR3 is CASRTASSGNTIYF. CDR3 DNA: TGTGCCAGTAGGACAGCTTCCTCTGGAAACACCATATATTTT. The V and J genes are TRBV19 and TRBJ1-3, with D maybe TRBD1 (5 bases). The CDR3 extends over 14 amino acids. The germline V gene encodes CDR1 LNHDA and CDR2 SQIVND (reference sequence). Trimming took off 6 bases at V and 0 bases at J, with 9 bases between the two ends.

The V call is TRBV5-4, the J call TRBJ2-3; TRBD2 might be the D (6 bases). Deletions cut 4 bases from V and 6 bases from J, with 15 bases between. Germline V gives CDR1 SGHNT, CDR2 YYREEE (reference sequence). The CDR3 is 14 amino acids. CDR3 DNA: TGTGCCAGCAGCGCCTTAGGGGCGGGGGATACGCAGTATTTT. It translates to CASSALGAGDTQYF. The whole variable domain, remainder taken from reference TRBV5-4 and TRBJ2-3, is ETGVTQSPTHLIKTRGQQVTLRCSSQSGHNTVSWYQQALGQGPQFIFQYYREEENGRGNFPPRFSGLQFPNYSSELNVNALELDDSALYLCASSALGAGDTQYFGPGTRLTVL.

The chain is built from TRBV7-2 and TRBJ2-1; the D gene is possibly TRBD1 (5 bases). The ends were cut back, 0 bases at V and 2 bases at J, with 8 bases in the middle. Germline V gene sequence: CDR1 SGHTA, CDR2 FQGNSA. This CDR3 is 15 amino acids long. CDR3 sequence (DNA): TGTGCCAGCAGCTTAGCAGGGGTCACCTACAATGAGCAGTTCTTC. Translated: CASSLAGVTYNEQFF.

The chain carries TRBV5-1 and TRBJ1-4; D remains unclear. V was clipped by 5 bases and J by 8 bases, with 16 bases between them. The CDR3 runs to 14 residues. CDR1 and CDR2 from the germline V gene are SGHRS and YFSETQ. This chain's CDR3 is CASSGGSSYEKLFF. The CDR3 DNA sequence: TGCGCCAGCAGTGGCGGAAGCTCGTACGAAAAACTGTTTTTT.

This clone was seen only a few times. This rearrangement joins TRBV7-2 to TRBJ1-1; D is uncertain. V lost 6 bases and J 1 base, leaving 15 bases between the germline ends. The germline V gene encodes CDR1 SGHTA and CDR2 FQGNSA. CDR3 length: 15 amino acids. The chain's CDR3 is CASRPPGRRNTEAFF. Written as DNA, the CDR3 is TGTGCCAGCAGGCCACCGGGGAGGAGGAACACTGAAGCTTTCTTT. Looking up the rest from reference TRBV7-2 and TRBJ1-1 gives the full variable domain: GAGVSQSPSNKVTEKGKDVELRCDPISGHTALYWYRQSLGQGLEFLIYFQGNSAPDKSGLPSDRFSAERTGGSVSTLTIQRTQQEDSAVYLCASRPPGRRNTEAFFGQGTRLTVV.

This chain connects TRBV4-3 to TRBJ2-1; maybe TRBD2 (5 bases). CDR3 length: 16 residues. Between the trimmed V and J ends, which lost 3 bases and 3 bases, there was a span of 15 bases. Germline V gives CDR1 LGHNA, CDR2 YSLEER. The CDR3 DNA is TGCGCCAGCAGCCAGGTGGGAGTTGCAGACTACAATGAGCAGTTCTTC. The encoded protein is CASSQVGVADYNEQFF.